The entry below gives a single T cell receptor beta chain sequence along with its context. Its antigen is not known. Clones were sequenced by immunoSEQ multiplex PCR, and TCRdb holds only the in-frame ones, with some missing. Among around 60,000 clones listed, roughly nine tenths were seen once. This CDR3 spans 13 amino acids. V was trimmed by 1 base and J by 4 bases, leaving 7 bases between them. Germline V gene data show CDR1 as KGHSH and CDR2 as LQKENI. The sample's time point: cycle 4 day 1 (C4D1), after less than seven weeks of nivolumab. Each patient experienced a relapse that followed autologous stem cell transplantation, and brentuximab vedotin exposure varied. These data come from a study of PD-1 blockade in classical Hodgkin lymphoma. Whole-study findings and limits: Newly diagnosed patients reportedly had lower baseline TCR diversity than healthy donors. Complete responders' diversity at baseline resembled that of newly diagnosed patients.

The specimen was peripheral blood mononuclear cells (PBMCs), collected before the fourth cycle of nivolumab. J is TRBJ1-1 and V is TRBV18; unclear D gene. This receptor was obtained from a human donor with classical Hodgkin lymphoma. The CDR3 DNA reads as TGTGCCAGCTCACCACAGACCCGCACTGAAGCTTTCTTT. Its protein is CASSPQTRTEAFF.